Below are 27 T cell receptor beta chains sequenced from a single sample in a study of beta chain features in type 1 diabetes. Every isolated RNA sample was fully reverse transcribed, so sequencing captured expressed TCRB transcripts. Libraries were prepared by immunoSEQ multiplex PCR; TCRdb keeps only in-frame clonotypes and omits some of them. The table shows fewer than 900,000 clones, with roughly a sixth occurring only once. Sequences were obtained from naive CD4+ T cells from blood. The receptor set was obtained from a woman aged 18-30 years in good health.

The rearrangement links TRBV5-1 to TRBJ2-3; unclear D gene. The CDR3 contains 15 residues. CDR1 is SGHRS, CDR2 YFSETQ, per germline. Trimming cost V 2 bases and J 0 bases, with 10 bases left between them. CDR3 amino acids: CASSFTVSSTDTQYF. For the CDR3, the DNA is TGCGCCAGCAGCTTTACGGTATCTAGCACAGATACGCAGTATTTT. Full variable domain (missing parts from reference TRBV5-1 and TRBJ2-3): KAGVTQTPRYLIKTRGQQVTLSCSPISGHRSVSWYQQTPGQGLQFLFEYFSETQRNKGNFPGRFSGRQFSNSRSEMNVSTLELGDSALYLCASSFTVSSTDTQYFGPGTRLTVL.

This clone has more than one count but fewer than ten. The chain recombines TRBV1 with TRBJ1-3; TRBD1 is taken as the D call from the table, unchecked against the DNA. TRBV1 counts as a pseudogene. CDR3 size: 15 residues. The CDR3 protein is CTSSQDQQEGNTIYF. The CDR3 DNA sequence: TGCACCAGCAGCCAAGATCAACAGGAAGGAAACACCATATATTTT.

The sample holds one count of this clone. V usage is TRBV5-1 and J usage is TRBJ2-5; TRBD2 might be the D (6 bases). Germline CDR1 and CDR2: SGHRS and YFSETQ. This CDR3 spans 14 amino acids. Trimming took 4 bases from V and 4 from J, leaving 14 bases between them. CDR3 sequence reads: CASSAGSGLETQYF. CDR3 bases: TGCGCCAGCAGCGCTGGTAGCGGATTAGAGACCCAGTACTTC.

The CDR3 region is CASLGLPGEQYF. As DNA, the CDR3 is TGTGCCAGCTTGGGACTTCCAGGCGAGCAGTACTTC. This sequence joins TRBV19 and TRBJ2-7, with D possibly matching TRBD2 (6 bases). This CDR3 spans 12 amino acids. V gave up 9 bases and J gave up 6 bases, with 15 bases separating them. Germline CDR1 LNHDA, CDR2 SQIVND (reference sequence).

The rearrangement links TRBV5-4 to TRBJ2-1; no firm D call. Trimming removed 0 bases at V and 10 bases at J, with 11 bases between. The length of the CDR3 is 13 residues. CDR1 and CDR2 (germline): SGHNT, YYREEE (reference sequence). The CDR3, as DNA: TGTGCCAGCAGCTTGGATCCCAGCCGGGAGCAGTTCTTC. Encoded protein: CASSLDPSREQFF. Using reference TRBV5-4 and TRBJ2-1 for the parts outside the CDR3, the full variable domain is ETGVTQSPTHLIKTRGQQVTLRCSSQSGHNTVSWYQQALGQGPQFIFQYYREEENGRGNFPPRFSGLQFPNYSSELNVNALELDDSALYLCASSLDPSREQFFGPGTRLTVL.

The chain employs TRBV7-2 and TRBJ2-1; no definite D call. CDR1 is SGHTA and CDR2 is FQGNSA in the germline V gene. The V gene lost 3 bases and the J gene lost 9 bases, with 9 bases spanning the gap. The CDR3 consists of 12 residues. CDR3 nucleotide sequence: TGTGCCAGCAGCTTCCTTGAGGCTGAGCAGTTCTTC. It specifies CASSFLEAEQFF.

This chain links TRBV7-8 with TRBJ2-4; tentatively, D is TRBD1 or TRBD2 (5 bases each). There are 15 residues in the CDR3. The germline V gene has CDR1 SGHVS and CDR2 FQNEAQ. Trimming cost V 1 base and J 1 base, with 8 bases left between them. CDR3 in amino acids: CASSLGGVAKNIQYF. The CDR3 bases are TGTGCCAGCAGCTTAGGAGGGGTTGCCAAAAACATTCAGTACTTC.

V usage is TRBV28 and J usage is TRBJ1-2, with a tentative D call TRBD1 (5 bases). V was shortened by 5 bases and J by 7 bases, with 20 bases between the two germline ends. Germline-derived CDR1 and CDR2 are MDHEN and SYDVKM. CDR3 length equals 15 residues. The CDR3 DNA reads TGTGCCAGCAGTACTCCGGGAGGGGTGTGGGTTGGCTACACCTTC. Protein: CASSTPGGVWVGYTF.

The rearrangement uses TRBV7-8 and TRBJ2-6; D might be TRBD1 (6 bases). CDR3 size: 17 residues. The germline V gene has CDR1 SGHVS and CDR2 FQNEAQ. The V gene lost 3 bases and the J gene lost 4 bases, with 16 bases spanning the gap. CDR3 amino acids: CASSFAGNRAGANVLTF. The DNA of the CDR3 is TGTGCCAGCAGCTTTGCAGGAAACAGGGCCGGGGCCAACGTCCTGACTTTC. The whole variable domain, remainder taken from reference TRBV7-8 and TRBJ2-6, is GAGVSQSPRYKVAKRGQDVALRCDPISGHVSLFWYQQALGQGPEFLTYFQNEAQLDKSGLPSDRFFAERPEGSVSTLKIQRTQQEDSAVYLCASSFAGNRAGANVLTFGAGSRLTVL.

This clone has a count of ten or more. The V call is TRBV10-3, the J call TRBJ2-2, with 14 bases matching TRBD2. Trimming cost V 8 bases and J 1 base; bases outside gene matches: 9. The germline V gene has CDR1 ENHRY and CDR2 SYGVKD. The CDR3 spans 18 residues. The CDR3 DNA is TGTGCCATCGGGGGACTAGCGGGAGTGTACGGGAACACCGGGGAGCTGTTTTTT. Amino acids: CAIGGLAGVYGNTGELFF.

In regard to this clone: At the DNA level, this CDR3 is encoded by other sequences in the same sample as well. The chain combines TRBV7-3 with TRBJ2-1; the D is unclear. This CDR3 has 14 residues. V was trimmed by 1 base and J by 2 bases, leaving 6 bases between them. Looked up from germline, CDR1 is SGHTA and CDR2 is FQGTGA. CDR3 in amino acids: CASSLSGPYNEQFF. In nucleotides, the CDR3 is TGTGCCAGCAGCTTAAGTGGACCCTACAATGAGCAGTTCTTC.

The chain has TRBV6-5 and TRBJ2-1; D is uncertain. This CDR3 region has 12 residues. CDR1 and CDR2 (germline): MNHEY, SVGAGI. The germline V and J ends were trimmed by 5 bases and 9 bases, with 11 bases remaining between them. CDR3 amino acids: CASSRHLGEQFF. CDR3 nucleotides: TGTGCCAGCAGTCGGCACCTCGGTGAGCAGTTCTTC.

This clone has only a few counts. The chain uses TRBV7-9 and TRBJ2-5; TRBD1 might be the D (5 bases). The CDR3 sequence is 17 residues long. Germline CDR1 reads SEHNR; CDR2 reads FQNEAQ (reference sequence). Trimming pared 5 bases from V and 5 bases from J, leaving 24 bases between. Here the CDR3 reads CASSPRPLRDSGETQYF. DNA of the CDR3: TGTGCCAGCAGCCCGCGCCCTCTCAGGGATTCGGGCGAGACCCAGTACTTC.

This clone was detected only a few times. The chain employs TRBV7-8 and TRBJ2-2, with D maybe TRBD1 (6 bases). Germline assignment: CDR1 SGHVS and CDR2 FQNEAQ. This CDR3 has 17 residues. V was shortened by 3 bases and J by 4 bases, with 18 bases between the two germline ends. CDR3 loop: CASSFRPGQATTGELFF. The CDR3 coding sequence is TGTGCCAGCAGCTTTCGCCCGGGACAAGCTACCACCGGGGAGCTGTTTTTT.

In its sample, this clone was seen once. Other DNA sequences of this sample code for an identical CDR3. The V gene is TRBV28, the J gene TRBJ2-3, with 9 bases aligning to TRBD2. CDR1 is MDHEN and CDR2 is SYDVKM in the germline V gene. The CDR3 loop spans 14 amino acids. V lost 2 bases and J lost 6; bases outside the gene matches: 3. This CDR3 reads CASSLAGGPDTQYF. CDR3 nucleotides: TGTGCCAGCAGTTTAGCGGGAGGGCCGGATACGCAGTATTTT.

There are a few counts of this clone. The rearrangement links TRBV6-6 to TRBJ2-5; D perhaps matches TRBD2 (5 bases). This CDR3 is built from 14 residues. Germline values: CDR1 MNHNY, CDR2 SVGAGI (reference sequence). The ends were cut back, 11 bases at V and 2 bases at J, with 18 bases in the middle. CDR3 nucleotides: TGTGCCGCAAAGAGGGATACTCATCAAGAGACCCAGTACTTC. This gives the protein CAAKRDTHQETQYF.

This clone was found a few times. This chain uses TRBV5-4 with TRBJ2-5; the D gene could be TRBD1 or TRBD2 (5 bases each). CDR1 and CDR2 (germline): SGHNT, YYREEE (reference sequence). The CDR3 has 15 residues. Trimming took off 7 bases at V and 0 bases at J, with 16 bases between the two ends. DNA for the CDR3: TGTGCCAGCGAACCGGGACCGAACTACCAAGAGACCCAGTACTTC. Protein sequence: CASEPGPNYQETQYF.

V gene TRBV7-2 combines with J gene TRBJ2-1; unclear D gene. Germline V gives CDR1 SGHTA, CDR2 FQGNSA. The CDR3 consists of 14 residues. With 2 bases removed from V and 0 bases from J, the gap between germline ends came to 5 bases. DNA of the CDR3: TGTGCCAGCAGCTTAAAGGTCTCCTACAATGAGCAGTTCTTC. The encoded protein is CASSLKVSYNEQFF.

The chain links TRBV5-6 to TRBJ1-2; D remains ambiguous. CDR3 length equals 11 residues. V was shortened by 4 bases and J by 3 bases, with 4 bases between the two germline ends. Germline lookup yields CDR1 SGHDT and CDR2 YYEEEE. CDR3 amino acids: CASSLYYGYTF. In DNA, the CDR3 is TGTGCCAGCAGCCTGTACTATGGCTACACCTTC.

This clone has just a few counts. V is TRBV6-6 and J is TRBJ2-6; the D is unclear. Per the germline V gene, CDR1 is MNHNY and CDR2 is SVGAGI (reference sequence). This CDR3 comprises 15 residues. Trimming cost V 2 bases and J 0 bases, with 5 bases left between them. DNA for the CDR3: TGTGCCAGCAGTTACGTGAGCTCTGGGGCCAACGTCCTGACTTTC. Its protein is CASSYVSSGANVLTF.

J is TRBJ1-2 and V is TRBV28, with D perhaps matching TRBD1 (6 bases). This CDR3 region has 14 residues. The V end was cut by 3 bases, the J end by 4 bases, with 12 bases between. Germline CDR1 and CDR2: MDHEN and SYDVKM. The CDR3 sequence: CASSFQGLVYGYTF. DNA of the CDR3: TGTGCCAGCAGTTTTCAGGGGTTGGTCTATGGCTACACCTTC.

The V call is TRBV4-2, the J call TRBJ2-6; D might be TRBD1 (5 bases). V was trimmed by 0 bases and J by 1 base, leaving 10 bases between them. CDR3 length: 17 amino acids. Germline loops: CDR1 LGHNA, CDR2 YNFKEQ. The CDR3 DNA reads as TGTGCCAGCAGCCAAGAGTTCCAGGGTTCTGGGGCCAACGTCCTGACTTTC. Residues: CASSQEFQGSGANVLTF.

This rearrangement joins TRBV2 to TRBJ2-3; D perhaps matches TRBD2 (6 bases). The V gene lost 4 bases and the J gene lost 0 bases, with 23 bases spanning the gap. The CDR3 has 19 residues. The germline V gene has CDR1 SNHLY and CDR2 FYNNEI. The CDR3 here is CASSVHPGLSGTSTDTQYF. CDR3 coding DNA: TGTGCCAGCAGTGTTCATCCCGGTTTAAGTGGGACTAGCACAGATACGCAGTATTTT. Complete variable domain (other parts from reference TRBV2 and TRBJ2-3): EPEVTQTPSHQVTQMGQEVILRCVPISNHLYFYWYRQILGQKVEFLVSFYNNEISEKSEIFDDQFSVERPDGSNFTLKIRSTKLEDSAMYFCASSVHPGLSGTSTDTQYFGPGTRLTVL.

Notes on this clone: Other DNA sequences in the sample encode the same CDR3. The gene calls are TRBV5-1 and TRBJ2-3; possibly TRBD2 for D (6 bases). The CDR3 has 15 residues. Trimming shortened V by 4 bases and J by 4 bases, and 16 bases separated the two germline ends. CDR1 is SGHRS and CDR2 is YFSETQ in the germline V gene. DNA for the CDR3: TGCGCCAGCAGCCCAGGGACTCCCGGGGCAGATACGCAGTATTTT. It specifies CASSPGTPGADTQYF. The whole variable domain, remainder taken from reference TRBV5-1 and TRBJ2-3, is KAGVTQTPRYLIKTRGQQVTLSCSPISGHRSVSWYQQTPGQGLQFLFEYFSETQRNKGNFPGRFSGRQFSNSRSEMNVSTLELGDSALYLCASSPGTPGADTQYFGPGTRLTVL.

A few counts support this clone. The gene calls are TRBV7-9 and TRBJ2-1, with D hard to call. The germline V gene encodes CDR1 SEHNR and CDR2 FQNEAQ (reference sequence). The CDR3 sequence is 12 residues long. V was clipped by 1 base and J by 10 bases, with 8 bases between them. The CDR3 spells CASSLEGWEQFF. In nucleotides, the CDR3 is TGTGCCAGCAGCTTAGAAGGGTGGGAGCAGTTCTTC.

This clone came up a few times. The chain links TRBV7-2 to TRBJ2-6; D may be TRBD1 or TRBD2 (5 bases each). The CDR3 has 15 amino acids. In germline, CDR1 is SGHTA, CDR2 FQGNSA. Deletions cut 6 bases from V and 2 bases from J, with 11 bases between. In nucleotides, the CDR3 is TGTGCCAGCAGTCCCCGGGGACCTGGGGCCAACGTCCTGACTTTC. This codes for CASSPRGPGANVLTF.

Turning to this clone: A junction end diverges from the germline sequence, so it may reflect a read error. This chain uses TRBV10-3 with TRBJ1-5; no clear D gene. CDR1 and CDR2 from the germline V gene are ENHRY and SYGVKD. The CDR3 sequence is 12 residues long. The CDR3: CASSGRAQPQHF. The DNA of the CDR3 is TGTGCCAGCAGTGGGAGGGCCCAGCCCCAGCATTTT.